The 23 T cell receptor beta chains below come from one sample, sequenced in a study of T cell responses to AZD1222 COVID-19 vaccine. Sequencing was performed with immunoSEQ multiplex PCR; in TCRdb, only in-frame clones are kept and a portion is missing. The table lists some 100,000 clones, 91% of them singletons, with less than 9.5% in the top ten. Sequencing was performed on peripheral blood, taken on day 0 of AZD1222 vaccination. The receptors here all came from an adult in good health.

This rearrangement joins TRBV18 to TRBJ1-2, with D possibly matching TRBD1 (5 bases). This CDR3 has 18 amino acids. Germline lookup yields CDR1 KGHSH and CDR2 LQKENI. With 1 base removed from V and 5 bases from J, the gap between germline ends came to 23 bases. The CDR3 region is CASSPRSEGIGFSYGYTF. In DNA form, the CDR3 reads TGTGCCAGCTCACCACGGTCGGAGGGGATCGGCTTTAGTTATGGCTACACCTTC.

The rearrangement uses TRBV30 and TRBJ1-1, with D possibly being TRBD1 (5 bases). This CDR3 contains 14 residues. Germline V lookup: CDR1 GTSNPN, CDR2 SVGIG (reference sequence). The ends were cut back, 0 bases at V and 5 bases at J, with 13 bases in the middle. CDR3 sequence (DNA): TGTGCCTGGAGTGTATTGGGGGTAAGGACTGAAGCTTTCTTT. It encodes CAWSVLGVRTEAFF.

The chain is built from TRBV27 and TRBJ2-1; TRBD2 agrees at 8 bases. This CDR3 contains 18 residues. CDR1 and CDR2 from the germline V gene are MNHEY and SMNVEV (reference sequence). Germline trimming cut 6 bases from V and 6 bases from J; bases unmatched to any gene: 19. The DNA for the CDR3 is TGTGCCAGCAGATTACTCCCTCCCCTTAGCGCGGGGGGCAATGAGCAGTTCTTC. This gives the protein CASRLLPPLSAGGNEQFF.

The J gene is TRBJ2-1, the V gene TRBV18; TRBD2 aligns across 11 bases. The CDR3 consists of 15 residues. Unmatched junction bases numbered 5, after V lost 6 bases and J lost 4 bases. Germline assignment: CDR1 KGHSH and CDR2 LQKENI. In DNA form, the CDR3 reads TGTGCCAGCTCTCAACTAGCGGGGGATTACAATGAGCAGTTCTTC. This translates into CASSQLAGDYNEQFF.

The chain joins TRBV10-3 to TRBJ1-1; weak D call: TRBD1 (6 bases). V shed 3 bases and J shed 5 bases, with 13 bases lying between them. The CDR3 totals 14 residues. CDR1 and CDR2 from the germline V gene are ENHRY and SYGVKD. This chain's CDR3 is CAISDRTVVTEAFF. DNA of the CDR3: TGTGCCATCAGTGACAGGACAGTAGTAACTGAAGCTTTCTTT.

This clone was observed a few times. The chain links TRBV10-3 to TRBJ2-2, with D perhaps being TRBD1 or TRBD2 (5 bases each). CDR3 size: 15 residues. V lost 5 bases and J lost 6, with 16 bases in between. Germline V CDR1 and CDR2: ENHRY, SYGVKD. In DNA form, the CDR3 reads TGTGCCATCAGTCGACCCGCGAGGGACCCCGGGGAGCTGTTTTTT. Amino acids: CAISRPARDPGELFF.

The chain is built from TRBV5-4 and TRBJ2-3; 8 bases are shared with TRBD2. Germline V gene data show CDR1 as SGHNT and CDR2 as YYREEE (reference sequence). V shed 4 bases and J 2 bases; nucleotides not matched to a gene: 18. The length of the CDR3 is 19 residues. CDR3 in DNA: TGTGCCAGCAGCGATCGATCGTCCGCGCGGGGGGCTAACACAGATACGCAGTATTTT. Its translation: CASSDRSSARGANTDTQYF.

This clone was observed once. A read error may account for a junction end that differs from germline. J is TRBJ1-2 and V is TRBV5-4; a weak D match, TRBD1 (5 bases). There are 14 residues in the CDR3. The germline gives CDR1 SGHNT, CDR2 YYREEE (reference sequence). CDR3 DNA: TGTGCCAGCGGCTTCGGGGGGGACCACTATGGCTACACCTTC. Protein sequence: CASGFGGDHYGYTF.

The V and J genes are TRBV5-5 and TRBJ1-6; D remains unclear. There are 15 residues in the CDR3. Trimming removed 1 base from V and 5 bases from J, with 10 bases in between. Germline CDR1 is SGHKS and CDR2 is YYEKEE (reference sequence). The CDR3 DNA reads as TGTGCCAGCAGCTTGCGCGGCATAGATAATTCACCCCTCCACTTT. Its translation is CASSLRGIDNSPLHF. The full variable domain, with the rest looked up from reference TRBV5-5 and TRBJ1-6, is DAGVTQSPTHLIKTRGQQVTLRCSPISGHKSVSWYQQVLGQGPQFIFQYYEKEERGRGNFPDRFSARQFPNYSSELNVNALLLGDSALYLCASSLRGIDNSPLHFGNGTRLTVT.

The CDR3 DNA reads as TGCGCCAGCTCTTTAGCGGGCGGCACCGGGGAGCTGTTTTTT. It codes for CASSLAGGTGELFF. The V and J genes are TRBV5-1 and TRBJ2-2; the match to TRBD2 covers 7 bases. V lost 7 bases, J lost 4 bases, and 7 bases stayed unmatched. Germline loops: CDR1 SGHRS, CDR2 YFSETQ. The CDR3 covers 14 residues.

V and J are TRBV6-5 and TRBJ1-2; the D gene is possibly TRBD1 (6 bases). V lost 4 bases, J lost 8 bases, and 17 bases lay in between. The germline CDR1 and CDR2 sequences are MNHEY and SVGAGI. The CDR3 length is 14 residues. CDR3 nucleotide sequence: TGTGCCAGCAGTTTGGGTGGGACGGGGGGCGGCTACACCTTC. Its protein is CASSLGGTGGGYTF.

This chain links TRBV7-2 with TRBJ1-5; the D gene is possibly TRBD1 (5 bases). Germline V lookup: CDR1 SGHTA, CDR2 FQGNSA. Trimming took 4 bases from V and 1 from J, leaving 11 bases between them. CDR3 length: 15 amino acids. CDR3 coding DNA: TGTGCCAGCAGCTGGACAAAATCAAGCAATCAGCCCCAGCATTTT. This encodes CASSWTKSSNQPQHF.

This chain uses TRBV2 with TRBJ2-7; TRBD2 matches at 9 bases. Germline-derived CDR1 and CDR2 are SNHLY and FYNNEI. This CDR3 is built from 12 residues. Unmatched junction bases numbered 6, after V lost 8 bases and J lost 7 bases. CDR3 nucleotide sequence: TGTGCCAGCTTGATAGCGGGAGTTGAGCAGTACTTC. Protein sequence: CASLIAGVEQYF.

This rearrangement joins TRBV10-1 to TRBJ2-3; 7 positions match TRBD2. Unmatched junction bases numbered 6, after V lost 3 bases and J lost 3 bases. The CDR3 extends over 15 amino acids. Germline assignment: CDR1 WNHNN and CDR2 SYGVQD (reference sequence). The CDR3: CASSDTAGRTDTQYF. CDR3 DNA sequence: TGCGCCAGCAGTGATACAGCGGGGCGAACAGATACGCAGTATTTT.

The rearrangement joins TRBV5-1 to TRBJ2-7; 7 bases align to TRBD2. This CDR3 is 15 amino acids long. CDR1 and CDR2 from the germline V gene are SGHRS and YFSETQ. J lost 0 bases, V lost 0 bases, and 3 bases had no gene match. CDR3 loop: CASSLGAGSSYEQYF. The CDR3 region has the DNA TGCGCCAGCAGCTTGGGAGCGGGGAGCTCCTACGAGCAGTACTTC.

In the case of this clone: This specimen includes other DNA sequences encoding the same CDR3. V and J are TRBV5-1 and TRBJ2-7; D is possibly TRBD1 (6 bases). Germline-derived CDR1 and CDR2 are SGHRS and YFSETQ. The V end lost 3 bases, the J end lost 2 bases, and 9 bases lay between the germline ends. This CDR3 region has 13 residues. The CDR3 DNA is TGCGCCAGCAGCTCGACAGGTACCTACGAGCAGTACTTC. Amino acids: CASSSTGTYEQYF.

The genes are TRBV11-2 and TRBJ2-7; the D is unclear. CDR1 and CDR2 from the germline V gene are SGHAT and FQNNGV. The CDR3 is 15 amino acids. V was clipped by 3 bases and J by 3 bases, with 15 bases between them. In DNA form, the CDR3 reads TGTGCCAGCAGCTTGGGTGGGCCGGTGGACTACGAGCAGTACTTC. The encoded protein is CASSLGGPVDYEQYF.

V gene TRBV6-2 or TRBV6-3 combines with J gene TRBJ1-2, with 9 bases lining up with TRBD1. J gave up 5 bases and V 2 bases, and 15 bases lay outside the gene matches. Germline CDR1 and CDR2: MNHEY and SVGEGT. The CDR3 has 18 amino acids. The chain's CDR3 is CASSYSPWRDRAGYGYTF. DNA of the CDR3: TGTGCCAGCAGTTACAGTCCCTGGCGGGACAGGGCAGGATATGGCTACACCTTC.

The chain carries TRBV30 and TRBJ1-1, with D possibly matching TRBD1 (5 bases). Trimming cost V 4 bases and J 3 bases, with 12 bases left between them. In germline, CDR1 is GTSNPN, CDR2 SVGIG (reference sequence). The CDR3 loop spans 13 amino acids. The CDR3 bases are TGTGCCTGGATGATAGGGGTAGACACTGAAGCTTTCTTT. This translates into CAWMIGVDTEAFF.

This rearrangement joins TRBV4-2 to TRBJ1-5; 7 nucleotides line up with TRBD1. V lost 1 base and J lost 6; bases outside the gene matches: 9. Germline V CDR1 and CDR2: LGHNA, YNFKEQ. The CDR3 loop spans 16 amino acids. The chain's CDR3 is CASSQASGQAVQPQHF. CDR3 nucleotides: TGTGCCAGCAGCCAAGCTTCAGGACAGGCGGTTCAGCCCCAGCATTTT.

This sequence joins TRBV29-1 and TRBJ2-5; 10 bases agree with TRBD1. The V and J ends lost 6 bases and 7 bases, in that order; junction bases with no gene match: 14. The CDR3 has 15 amino acids. From germline, CDR1 is SQVTM and CDR2 ANQGSEA. CDR3: CSVDRGGTPSRTQYF. The CDR3 DNA reads TGCAGCGTGGACAGGGGGGGGACTCCCTCTAGGACCCAGTACTTC.

V is TRBV7-3 and J is TRBJ2-2, with a possible D match to TRBD2 (5 bases). With 6 bases removed from V and 5 bases from J, the gap between germline ends came to 13 bases. Looked up from germline, CDR1 is SGHTA and CDR2 is FQGTGA. This CDR3 comprises 14 residues. The CDR3 loop reads CASSSPPGTGELFF. CDR3 in DNA: TGTGCCAGCAGTTCACCTCCGGGGACCGGGGAGCTGTTTTTT. Drawing the rest from reference TRBV7-3 and TRBJ2-2, the complete variable domain is GAGVSQTPSNKVTEKGKYVELRCDPISGHTALYWYRQSLGQGPEFLIYFQGTGAADDSGLPNDRFFAVRPEGSVSTLKIQRTERGDSAVYLCASSSPPGTGELFFGEGSRLTVL.

The CDR3 DNA sequence: TGCGCCAGCAAAAGGACTAGCGATATTCCTGAGCAGTTCTTC. This translates into CASKRTSDIPEQFF. The genes are TRBV5-1 and TRBJ2-1, with 9 bases identical to TRBD2. Looked up from germline, CDR1 is SGHRS and CDR2 is YFSETQ. The CDR3 is 14 residues long. With V trimmed by 6 bases and J by 9 bases, 10 bases remained unmatched.